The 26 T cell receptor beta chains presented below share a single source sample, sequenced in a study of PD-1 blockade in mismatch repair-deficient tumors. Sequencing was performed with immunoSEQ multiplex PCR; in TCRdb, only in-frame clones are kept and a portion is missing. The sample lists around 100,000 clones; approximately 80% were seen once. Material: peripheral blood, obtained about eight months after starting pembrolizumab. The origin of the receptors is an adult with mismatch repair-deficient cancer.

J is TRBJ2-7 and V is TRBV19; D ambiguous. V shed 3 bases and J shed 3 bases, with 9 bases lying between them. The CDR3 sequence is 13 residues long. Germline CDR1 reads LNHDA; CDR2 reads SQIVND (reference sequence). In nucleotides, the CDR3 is TGTGCCAGTAGTATCCTCAACGGCTACGAGCAGTACTTC. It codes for CASSILNGYEQYF.

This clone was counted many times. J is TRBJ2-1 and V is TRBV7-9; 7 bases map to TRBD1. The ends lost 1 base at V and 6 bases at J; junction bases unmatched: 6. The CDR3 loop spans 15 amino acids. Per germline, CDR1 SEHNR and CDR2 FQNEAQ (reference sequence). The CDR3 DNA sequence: TGTGCCAGCAGCTTAGAGACAGGGCAACCCAATGAGCAGTTCTTC. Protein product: CASSLETGQPNEQFF.

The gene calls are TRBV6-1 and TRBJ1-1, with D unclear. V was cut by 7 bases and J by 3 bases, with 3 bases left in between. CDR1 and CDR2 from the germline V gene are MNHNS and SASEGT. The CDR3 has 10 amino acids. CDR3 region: CASIYTEAFF. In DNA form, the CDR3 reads TGTGCCAGCATTTACACTGAAGCTTTCTTT.

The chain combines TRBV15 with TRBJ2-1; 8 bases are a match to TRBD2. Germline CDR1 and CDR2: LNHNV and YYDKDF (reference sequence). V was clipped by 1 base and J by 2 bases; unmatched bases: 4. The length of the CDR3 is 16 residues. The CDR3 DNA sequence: TGTGCCACCAGCAGAGGAGCGGGAGTCGCCTACAATGAGCAGTTCTTC. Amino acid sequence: CATSRGAGVAYNEQFF.

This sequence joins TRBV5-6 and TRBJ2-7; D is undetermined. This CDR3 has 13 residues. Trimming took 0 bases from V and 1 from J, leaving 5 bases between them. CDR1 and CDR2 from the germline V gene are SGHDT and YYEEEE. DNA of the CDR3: TGTGCCAGCAGCTTGGAGCAGTCCTACGAGCAGTACTTC. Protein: CASSLEQSYEQYF.

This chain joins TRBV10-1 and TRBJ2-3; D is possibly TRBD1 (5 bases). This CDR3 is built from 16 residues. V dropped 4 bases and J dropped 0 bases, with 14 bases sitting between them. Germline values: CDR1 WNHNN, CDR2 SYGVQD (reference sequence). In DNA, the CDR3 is TGCGCCAGCAGTGGCAGGGCGAAACCCAGCACAGATACGCAGTATTTT. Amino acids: CASSGRAKPSTDTQYF.

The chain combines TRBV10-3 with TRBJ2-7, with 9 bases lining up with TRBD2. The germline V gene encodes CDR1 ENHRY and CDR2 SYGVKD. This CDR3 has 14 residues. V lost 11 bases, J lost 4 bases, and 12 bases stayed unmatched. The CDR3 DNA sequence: TGTGCCGTTAAGCGGCTAGCGGGATCTTACGAGCAGTACTTC. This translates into CAVKRLAGSYEQYF.

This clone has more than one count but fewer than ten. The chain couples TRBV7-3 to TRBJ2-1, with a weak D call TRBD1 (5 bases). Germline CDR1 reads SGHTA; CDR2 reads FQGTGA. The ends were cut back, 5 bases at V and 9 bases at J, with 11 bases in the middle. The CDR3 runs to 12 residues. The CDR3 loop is CASSPNQGEQFF. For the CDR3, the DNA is TGTGCCAGCAGCCCCAACCAGGGTGAGCAGTTCTTC.

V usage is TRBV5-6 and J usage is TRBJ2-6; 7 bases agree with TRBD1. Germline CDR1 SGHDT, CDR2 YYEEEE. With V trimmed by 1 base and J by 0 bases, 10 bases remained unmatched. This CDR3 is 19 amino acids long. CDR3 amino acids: CASSLRWDSPGSGANVLTF. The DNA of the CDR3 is TGTGCCAGCAGCTTGAGATGGGACAGTCCCGGCTCTGGGGCCAACGTCCTGACTTTC.

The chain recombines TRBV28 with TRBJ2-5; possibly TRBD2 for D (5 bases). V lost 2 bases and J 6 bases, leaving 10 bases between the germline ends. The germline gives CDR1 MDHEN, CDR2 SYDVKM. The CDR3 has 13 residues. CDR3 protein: CASSLEGVKTQYF. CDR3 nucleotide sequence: TGTGCCAGCAGTTTAGAGGGAGTGAAGACCCAGTACTTC.

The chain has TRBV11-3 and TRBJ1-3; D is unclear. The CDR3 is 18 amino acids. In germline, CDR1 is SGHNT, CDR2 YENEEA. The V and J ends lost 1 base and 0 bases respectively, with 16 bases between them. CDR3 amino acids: CASSLAGSLTSSGNTIYF. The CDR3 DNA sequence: TGTGCCAGCAGCTTAGCGGGATCTCTTACCTCCTCTGGAAACACCATATATTTT.

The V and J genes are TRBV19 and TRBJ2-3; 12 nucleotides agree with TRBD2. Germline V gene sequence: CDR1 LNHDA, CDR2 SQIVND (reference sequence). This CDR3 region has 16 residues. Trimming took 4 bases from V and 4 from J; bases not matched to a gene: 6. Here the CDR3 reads CASSTGLAGGADTQYF. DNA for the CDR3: TGTGCCAGTAGTACGGGACTAGCGGGTGGCGCAGATACGCAGTATTTT.

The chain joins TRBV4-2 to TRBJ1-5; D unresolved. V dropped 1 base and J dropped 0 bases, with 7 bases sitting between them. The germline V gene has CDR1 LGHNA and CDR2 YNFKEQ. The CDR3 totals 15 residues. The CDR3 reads CASSQGQDSNQPQHF. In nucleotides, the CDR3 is TGTGCCAGCAGCCAAGGGCAGGATAGCAATCAGCCCCAGCATTTT.

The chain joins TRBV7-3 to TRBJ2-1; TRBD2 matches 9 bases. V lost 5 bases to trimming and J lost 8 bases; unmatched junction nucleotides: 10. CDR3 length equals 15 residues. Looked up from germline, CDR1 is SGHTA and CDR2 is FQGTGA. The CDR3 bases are TGTGCCAGCAGCGCTACTAGCGGGCTTTGGGATGAGCAGTTCTTC. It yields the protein CASSATSGLWDEQFF.

The DNA of the CDR3 is TGTGCCACCAGCAGAGTCGAATGGACTAGCGGCTTCTACGAGCAGTACTTC. It specifies CATSRVEWTSGFYEQYF. The chain recombines TRBV15 with TRBJ2-7; 10 bases line up with TRBD2. This CDR3 has 17 residues. With V trimmed by 1 base and J by 3 bases, 9 bases remained unmatched. From germline, CDR1 is LNHNV and CDR2 YYDKDF (reference sequence). The full variable domain, in which reference TRBV15 and TRBJ2-7 provide the parts outside the CDR3, is DAMVIQNPRYQVTQFGKPVTLSCSQTLNHNVMYWYQQKSSQAPKLLFHYYDKDFNNEADTPDNFQSRRPNTSFCFLDIRSPGLGDTAMYLCATSRVEWTSGFYEQYFGPGTRLTVT.

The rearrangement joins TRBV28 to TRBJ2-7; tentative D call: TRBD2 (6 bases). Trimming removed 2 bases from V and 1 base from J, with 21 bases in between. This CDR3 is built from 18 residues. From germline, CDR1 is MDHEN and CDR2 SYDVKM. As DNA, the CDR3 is TGTGCCAGCAGTTTAGGATTAGGTTGGGGAGGCCCGTCCTACGAGCAGTACTTC. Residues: CASSLGLGWGGPSYEQYF. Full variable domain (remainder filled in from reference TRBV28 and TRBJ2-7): DVKVTQSSRYLVKRTGEKVFLECVQDMDHENMFWYRQDPGLGLRLIYFSYDVKMKEKGDIPEGYSVSREKKERFSLILESASTNQTSMYLCASSLGLGWGGPSYEQYFGPGTRLTVT.

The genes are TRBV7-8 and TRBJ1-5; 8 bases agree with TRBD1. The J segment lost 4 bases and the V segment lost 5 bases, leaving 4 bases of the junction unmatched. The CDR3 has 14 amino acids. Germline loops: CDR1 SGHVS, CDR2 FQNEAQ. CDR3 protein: CASSPDRGNQPQHF. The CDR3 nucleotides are TGTGCCAGCAGCCCAGACAGGGGAAATCAGCCCCAGCATTTT.

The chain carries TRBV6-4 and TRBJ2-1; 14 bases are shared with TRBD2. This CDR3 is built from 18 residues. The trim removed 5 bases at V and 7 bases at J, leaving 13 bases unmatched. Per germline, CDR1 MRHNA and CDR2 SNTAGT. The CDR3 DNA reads TGTGCCAGCAGTTCAAGACTAGCGGGAGGGGGGGAAGGAAATGAGCAGTTCTTC. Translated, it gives CASSSRLAGGGEGNEQFF.

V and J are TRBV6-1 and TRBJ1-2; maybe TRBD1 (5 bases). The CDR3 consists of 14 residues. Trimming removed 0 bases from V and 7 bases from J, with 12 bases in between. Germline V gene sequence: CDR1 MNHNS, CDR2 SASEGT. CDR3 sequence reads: CASSEAYRGGGYTF. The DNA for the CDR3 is TGTGCCAGCAGTGAAGCGTATCGGGGCGGTGGCTACACCTTC.

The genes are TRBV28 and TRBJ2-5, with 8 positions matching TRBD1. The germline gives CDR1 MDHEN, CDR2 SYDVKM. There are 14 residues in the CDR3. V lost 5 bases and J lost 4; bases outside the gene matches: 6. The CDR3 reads CASSPQGARETQYF. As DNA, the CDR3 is TGTGCCAGCAGTCCCCAGGGGGCCCGAGAGACCCAGTACTTC.

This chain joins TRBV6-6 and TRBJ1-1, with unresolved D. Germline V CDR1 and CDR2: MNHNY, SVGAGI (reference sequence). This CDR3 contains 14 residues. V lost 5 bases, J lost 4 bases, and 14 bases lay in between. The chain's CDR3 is CASSPNPRVTEAFF. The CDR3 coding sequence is TGTGCCAGCAGTCCCAACCCTCGCGTCACTGAAGCTTTCTTT.

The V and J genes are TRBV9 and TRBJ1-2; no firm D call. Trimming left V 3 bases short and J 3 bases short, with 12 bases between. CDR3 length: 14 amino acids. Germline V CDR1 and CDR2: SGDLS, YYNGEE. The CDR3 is CASSASVTYYGYTF. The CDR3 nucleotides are TGTGCCAGCAGCGCCTCCGTCACGTACTATGGCTACACCTTC. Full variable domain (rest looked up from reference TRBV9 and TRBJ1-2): DSGVTQTPKHLITATGQRVTLRCSPRSGDLSVYWYQQSLDQGLQFLIQYYNGEERAKGNILERFSAQQFPDLHSELNLSSLELGDSALYFCASSASVTYYGYTFGSGTRLTVV.

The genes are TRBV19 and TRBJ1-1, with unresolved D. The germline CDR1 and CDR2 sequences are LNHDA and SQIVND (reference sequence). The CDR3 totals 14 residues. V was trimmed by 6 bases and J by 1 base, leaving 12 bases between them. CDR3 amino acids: CASSLPPENTEAFF. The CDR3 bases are TGTGCCAGTAGCCTCCCCCCAGAGAACACTGAAGCTTTCTTT.

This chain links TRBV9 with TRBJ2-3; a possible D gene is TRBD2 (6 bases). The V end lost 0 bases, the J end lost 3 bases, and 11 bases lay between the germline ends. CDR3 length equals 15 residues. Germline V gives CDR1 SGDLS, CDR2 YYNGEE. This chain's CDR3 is CASSVDGSGTDTQYF. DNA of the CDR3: TGTGCCAGCAGCGTAGACGGGAGTGGAACAGATACGCAGTATTTT.

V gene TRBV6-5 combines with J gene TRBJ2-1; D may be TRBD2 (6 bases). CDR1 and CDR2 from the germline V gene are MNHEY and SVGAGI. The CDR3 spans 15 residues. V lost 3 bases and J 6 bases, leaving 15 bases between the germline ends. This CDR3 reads CASSYDGSFSNEQFF. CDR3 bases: TGTGCCAGCAGTTATGACGGGAGCTTCTCCAATGAGCAGTTCTTC.

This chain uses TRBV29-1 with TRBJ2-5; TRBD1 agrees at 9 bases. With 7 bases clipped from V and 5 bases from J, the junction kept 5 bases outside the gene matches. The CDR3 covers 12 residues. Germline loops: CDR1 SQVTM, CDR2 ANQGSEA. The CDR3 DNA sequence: TGCAGCGCAGGGACAGGGAGCGAGACCCAGTACTTC. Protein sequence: CSAGTGSETQYF.